This T cell receptor beta chain came from a study of sequential checkpoint blockade in melanoma. Treatment in this sample: randomized to nivolumab then ipilimumab (arm A) or the reverse (arm B). Measured with immunoSEQ multiplex PCR; TCRdb has only the in-frame clones, and not every one. The table has 30,000 to 40,000 clones, roughly 90% seen once. There are 15 residues in the CDR3. J gave up 3 bases and V 6 bases, and 5 bases lay outside the gene matches. In germline, CDR1 is MNHEY, CDR2 SVGAGI. This specimen was CD8+ T cells sorted from blood (inferred from file names), taken from a patient given nivolumab and ipilimumab in sequence. The origin of this receptor is a human donor with melanoma. V and J are TRBV6-5 and TRBJ1-4; 9 nucleotides match TRBD1. CDR3 region: CASRQQGAANEKLFF. The CDR3 DNA reads as TGTGCCAGCAGACAACAGGGGGCAGCTAATGAAAAACTGTTTTTT.